A single sample gave rise to the 26 T cell receptor beta chains below, sequenced in a study of blood T cell repertoires in COVID-19. Some clones are missing from TCRdb's copy, which holds only in-frame ones; the method was immunoSEQ multiplex PCR. Of around 250,000 clones in the sample, approximately 87% were seen once. Material: peripheral blood. Source of these receptors: a man in his sixties who had recovered from COVID-19.

This rearrangement joins TRBV18 to TRBJ2-1; 10 bases line up with TRBD2. With V trimmed by 3 bases and J by 6 bases, 20 bases remained unmatched. The length of the CDR3 is 20 residues. Germline lookup yields CDR1 KGHSH and CDR2 LQKENI. The CDR3 region has the DNA TGTGCCAGCTCACCTCGGTTGGTGGCGAACGTAGCGGGAGGTATCAATGAGCAGTTCTTC. It is translated as CASSPRLVANVAGGINEQFF.

The count of this clone is one. This chain uses TRBV19 with TRBJ2-4; 9 bases agree with TRBD1. This CDR3 is built from 15 residues. Trimming took 6 bases from V and 1 from J; bases not matched to a gene: 4. The germline CDR1 and CDR2 sequences are LNHDA and SQIVND (reference sequence). DNA for the CDR3: TGTGCCAGTAGAATACAGGGGGCCGCCAAAAACATTCAGTACTTC. Translation gives CASRIQGAAKNIQYF.

The chain joins TRBV14 to TRBJ2-5; a weak D match, TRBD2 (7 bases). Per the germline V gene, CDR1 is SGHDN and CDR2 is FVKESK. This CDR3 contains 15 residues. Trimming cost V 1 base and J 5 bases, with 14 bases left between them. This CDR3 reads CASSQVRGAGETQYF. The CDR3 DNA follows: TGTGCCAGCAGCCAAGTTCGGGGGGCTGGGGAGACCCAGTACTTC.

V gene TRBV30 combines with J gene TRBJ2-1; tentative D call: TRBD2 (6 bases). CDR1 and CDR2 (germline): GTSNPN, SVGIG (reference sequence). The CDR3 runs to 14 residues. The V end was cut by 0 bases, the J end by 6 bases, with 12 bases between. The CDR3 DNA sequence: TGTGCCTGGAGTGTTTTACTAGCCCTCAATGAGCAGTTCTTC. Translated, it gives CAWSVLLALNEQFF.

This sequence joins TRBV19 and TRBJ2-2; weak D call: TRBD2 (7 bases). The V end lost 6 bases, the J end lost 7 bases, and 18 bases lay between the germline ends. From germline, CDR1 is LNHDA and CDR2 SQIVND (reference sequence). The CDR3 has 15 residues. This CDR3 reads CASRKGQGRVGELFF. The CDR3 DNA reads TGTGCCAGTAGAAAGGGGCAGGGGAGGGTCGGGGAGCTGTTTTTT.

Of note for this clone: The sample contains more than one DNA sequence encoding this CDR3. This chain uses TRBV12-3 or TRBV12-4 with TRBJ1-2, with 8 bases aligning to TRBD1. The trim removed 6 bases at V and 5 bases at J, leaving 5 bases unmatched. The CDR3 spans 13 residues. CDR3 nucleotide sequence: TGTGCCAGCAGCCCGGGACAGGTATATGGCTACACCTTC. Protein sequence: CASSPGQVYGYTF.

This sequence joins TRBV15 and TRBJ2-7, with D possibly matching TRBD2 (5 bases). The CDR3 totals 12 residues. The germline V gene has CDR1 LNHNV and CDR2 YYDKDF (reference sequence). V was shortened by 5 bases and J by 1 base, with 6 bases between the two germline ends. The CDR3 sequence is CATSPGSYEQYF. The CDR3 coding sequence is TGTGCCACCAGCCCGGGGTCCTACGAGCAGTACTTC.

This clone was picked up one time. This chain joins TRBV6-5 and TRBJ2-1, with TRBD1 identical over 9 bases. The CDR3 is made up of 14 amino acids. Trimming removed 6 bases from V and 6 bases from J; junction bases left unmatched: 6. Germline V gives CDR1 MNHEY, CDR2 SVGAGI. The CDR3 here is CASSPGTGPNEQFF. The CDR3 region has the DNA TGTGCCAGCAGCCCCGGGACAGGGCCCAATGAGCAGTTCTTC.

J is TRBJ2-5 and V is TRBV28; TRBD1 aligns across 7 bases. Germline CDR1 reads MDHEN; CDR2 reads SYDVKM. The CDR3 totals 13 residues. V was clipped by 6 bases and J by 4 bases; unmatched bases: 5. CDR3 region: CASRETGVETQYF. CDR3 coding DNA: TGTGCCAGCAGGGAAACAGGGGTAGAGACCCAGTACTTC.

This chain links TRBV29-1 with TRBJ2-5, with TRBD2 matching 9 bases. CDR1 and CDR2 (germline): SQVTM, ANQGSEA. V lost 3 bases to trimming and J lost 5 bases; unmatched junction nucleotides: 4. The CDR3 length is 13 residues. The CDR3 region has the DNA TGCAGCGTTGAGCGGGAGGGCCGGGAGACCCAGTACTTC. It is translated as CSVEREGRETQYF.

The genes are TRBV3-1 (or the pseudogene TRBV3-2) and TRBJ2-2; 9 nucleotides line up with TRBD2. V shed 8 bases, J shed 6 bases, and the junction held 7 bases outside the gene matches. This CDR3 region has 14 residues. Germline CDR1 LGHDT, CDR2 YNNKEL (reference sequence). For the CDR3, the DNA is TGTGCCAGCCAATCCCTAGCGGGATCCGGGGAGCTGTTTTTT. It encodes CASQSLAGSGELFF.

The genes are TRBV12-3 or TRBV12-4 and TRBJ2-7; TRBD1 agrees at 7 bases. The CDR3 sequence is 13 residues long. Trimming removed 5 bases from V and 0 bases from J; junction bases left unmatched: 1. CDR3: CASSRTGSYEQYF. DNA of the CDR3: TGTGCCAGCAGTAGGACAGGCTCCTACGAGCAGTACTTC.

The gene calls are TRBV19 and TRBJ2-3, with TRBD1 identical over 12 bases. Unmatched junction bases numbered 11, after V lost 8 bases and J lost 8 bases. This CDR3 comprises 15 residues. CDR1 is LNHDA and CDR2 is SQIVND in the germline V gene (reference sequence). As DNA, the CDR3 is TGTGCCAGTCAGACCGGGACAGGGGGCCTGGGTACGCAGTATTTT. This encodes CASQTGTGGLGTQYF. The full variable domain, rest sourced from reference TRBV19 and TRBJ2-3, is DGGITQSPKYLFRKEGQNVTLSCEQNLNHDAMYWYRQDPGQGLRLIYYSQIVNDFQKGDIAEGYSVSREKKESFPLTVTSAQKNPTAFYLCASQTGTGGLGTQYFGPGTRLTVL.

This chain joins TRBV23-1 and TRBJ1-6, with 8 bases aligning to TRBD1. TRBV23-1 is placed among ORFs of uncertain function. Trimming at V came to 2 bases and at J to 3 bases, leaving 6 bases not matched to a gene. The CDR3 spans 17 residues. The CDR3 region has the DNA TGCGCCAGCAGTCAAAGGGGACAGGTAGGCTATAATTCACCCCTCCACTTT. Protein product: CASSQRGQVGYNSPLHF.

This chain uses TRBV4-1 with TRBJ2-1; maybe TRBD2 (6 bases). V lost 7 bases and J lost 3, with 16 bases in between. Per germline, CDR1 MGHRA and CDR2 YSYEKL. There are 15 residues in the CDR3. Here the CDR3 reads CASTIRSGGYNEQFF. The CDR3 nucleotides read TGCGCCAGCACTATTCGTTCCGGGGGCTACAATGAGCAGTTCTTC.

The chain recombines TRBV28 with TRBJ1-1, with D unresolved. The V and J ends lost 1 base and 1 base respectively, with 10 bases between them. Germline CDR1 is MDHEN and CDR2 is SYDVKM. This CDR3 has 15 amino acids. Written as DNA, the CDR3 is TGTGCCAGCAGTTTATTCCCGGGATGGAACACTGAAGCTTTCTTT. Encoded protein: CASSLFPGWNTEAFF.

This clone was seen a handful of times. The gene calls are TRBV19 and TRBJ1-2; D is unclear. Trimming stripped 5 bases from V and 0 bases from J, with 10 bases between. In germline, CDR1 is LNHDA, CDR2 SQIVND (reference sequence). CDR3 size: 14 residues. Here the CDR3 DNA reads TGTGCCAGTAGTCCCCAGACACCTAACTATGGCTACACCTTC. Protein sequence: CASSPQTPNYGYTF. Full variable domain (missing parts from reference TRBV19 and TRBJ1-2): DGGITQSPKYLFRKEGQNVTLSCEQNLNHDAMYWYRQDPGQGLRLIYYSQIVNDFQKGDIAEGYSVSREKKESFPLTVTSAQKNPTAFYLCASSPQTPNYGYTFGSGTRLTVV.

The chain combines TRBV7-2 with TRBJ2-3, with D possibly TRBD2 on 6 matching bases. The length of the CDR3 is 16 residues. V was cut by 6 bases and J by 3 bases, with 19 bases left in between. Germline V gene sequence: CDR1 SGHTA, CDR2 FQGNSA. CDR3: CASSLSTARGTDTQYF. CDR3 in DNA: TGTGCCAGCAGTTTAAGCACGGCCCGGGGGACAGATACGCAGTATTTT.

This chain links TRBV6-1 with TRBJ2-2, with no clear D. Germline values: CDR1 MNHNS, CDR2 SASEGT. V gave up 3 bases and J gave up 6 bases, with 8 bases separating them. The CDR3 is 13 residues long. Here the CDR3 DNA reads TGTGCCAGCAGTGATATCCGTTCCGGGGAGCTGTTTTTT. Protein: CASSDIRSGELFF.

The V call is TRBV27, the J call TRBJ2-1, with a tentative D call TRBD1 (5 bases). Trimming took 2 bases from V and 5 from J, leaving 25 bases between them. The CDR3 contains 19 residues. Germline lookup yields CDR1 MNHEY and CDR2 SMNVEV (reference sequence). CDR3 DNA sequence: TGTGCCAGCAGTTTAACTCCCTTTTTTAGGCAGGGAAAGGACAATGAGCAGTTCTTC. Residues: CASSLTPFFRQGKDNEQFF.

This clone was seen a single time. The chain uses TRBV25-1 and TRBJ1-2, with D perhaps matching TRBD1 (6 bases). The germline V gene has CDR1 MGHDK and CDR2 SYGVNS. CDR3 length equals 13 residues. V lost 6 bases to trimming and J lost 5 bases, with 13 bases between them. The CDR3 nucleotides are TGTGCCAGCAGGGGGGCAGGAGTGTATGGCTACACCTTC. This encodes CASRGAGVYGYTF.

The chain links TRBV7-5 to TRBJ1-6. TRBV7-5 is listed as a pseudogene. The CDR3 has 18 residues. As DNA, the CDR3 is TGTGCCAGAAGCTTAGTGTTGGAGGGAAACTCCTATAATTCACCCCTCCACTTT. Translation gives CARSLVLEGNSYNSPLHF.

The gene calls are TRBV3-1 (or the pseudogene TRBV3-2) and TRBJ1-4, with TRBD1 as a possible D gene (6 bases). Germline V gene sequence: CDR1 LGHDT, CDR2 YNNKEL (reference sequence). The CDR3 sequence is 15 residues long. The V end was cut by 5 bases, the J end by 11 bases, with 21 bases between. The CDR3 is CASSDDMGSRGKLFF. In DNA form, the CDR3 reads TGTGCCAGCAGCGACGACATGGGTTCCAGGGGCAAACTGTTTTTT.

The rearrangement uses TRBV6-6 and TRBJ1-1; no clear D gene. Germline V gene sequence: CDR1 MNHNY, CDR2 SVGAGI (reference sequence). CDR3 length: 14 residues. Trimming pared 6 bases from V and 0 bases from J, leaving 11 bases between. As DNA, the CDR3 is TGTGCCAGCAGGCCGGGAGGGTTGAACACTGAAGCTTTCTTT. It translates to CASRPGGLNTEAFF.

The rearrangement joins TRBV5-4 to TRBJ2-7; possibly TRBD2 for D (6 bases). V lost 4 bases and J lost 4, with 12 bases in between. The CDR3 runs 13 residues. The germline CDR1 and CDR2 sequences are SGHNT and YYREEE (reference sequence). CDR3 coding DNA: TGTGCCAGCAGCGCCGGGAGTAGGTACGAGCAGTACTTC. Translated: CASSAGSRYEQYF.

This clone has just a few counts. The chain combines TRBV7-2 with TRBJ1-4; tentative D call: TRBD1 (5 bases). The length of the CDR3 is 16 residues. The germline gives CDR1 SGHTA, CDR2 FQGNSA. Trimming took 5 bases from V and 5 from J, leaving 18 bases between them. The DNA of the CDR3 is TGTGCCAGCAGCCTCAACGCGGGACGGGCGAATGAAAAACTGTTTTTT. Its translation is CASSLNAGRANEKLFF.